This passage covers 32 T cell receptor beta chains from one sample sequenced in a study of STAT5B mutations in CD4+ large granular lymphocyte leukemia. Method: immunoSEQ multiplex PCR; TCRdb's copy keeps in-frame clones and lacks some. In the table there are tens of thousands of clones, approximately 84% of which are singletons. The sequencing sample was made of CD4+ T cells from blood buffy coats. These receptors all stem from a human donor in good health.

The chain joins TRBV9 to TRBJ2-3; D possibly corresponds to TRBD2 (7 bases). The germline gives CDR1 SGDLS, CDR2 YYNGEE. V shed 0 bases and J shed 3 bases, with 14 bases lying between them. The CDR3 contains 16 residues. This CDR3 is CASSVVQGGGTDTQYF. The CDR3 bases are TGTGCCAGCAGCGTAGTTCAGGGAGGGGGGACAGATACGCAGTATTTT.

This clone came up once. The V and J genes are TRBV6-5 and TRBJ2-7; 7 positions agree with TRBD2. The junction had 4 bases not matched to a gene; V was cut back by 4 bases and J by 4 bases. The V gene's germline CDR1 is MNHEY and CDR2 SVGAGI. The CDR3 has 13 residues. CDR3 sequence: CASSSSGVYEQYF. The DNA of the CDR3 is TGTGCCAGCAGTTCAAGCGGGGTGTACGAGCAGTACTTC.

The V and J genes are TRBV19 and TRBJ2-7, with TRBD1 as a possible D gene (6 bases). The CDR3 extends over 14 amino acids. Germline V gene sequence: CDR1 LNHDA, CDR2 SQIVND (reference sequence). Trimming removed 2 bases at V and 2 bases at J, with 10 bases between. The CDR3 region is CASSIQGHTYEQYF. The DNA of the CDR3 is TGTGCCAGTAGTATACAGGGACATACCTACGAGCAGTACTTC.

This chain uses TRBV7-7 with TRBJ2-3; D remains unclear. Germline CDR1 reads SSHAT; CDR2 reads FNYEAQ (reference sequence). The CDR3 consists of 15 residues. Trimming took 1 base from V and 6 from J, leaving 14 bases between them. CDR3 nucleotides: TGTGCCAGCAGCTTAGGGTCCGGGCCAGTCGATACGCAGTATTTT. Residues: CASSLGSGPVDTQYF.

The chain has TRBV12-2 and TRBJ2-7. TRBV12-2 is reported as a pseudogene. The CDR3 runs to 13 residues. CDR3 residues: CAICGVCGYEQYF. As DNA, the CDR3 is TGTGCAATATGTGGGGTATGCGGATACGAGCAGTACTTC.

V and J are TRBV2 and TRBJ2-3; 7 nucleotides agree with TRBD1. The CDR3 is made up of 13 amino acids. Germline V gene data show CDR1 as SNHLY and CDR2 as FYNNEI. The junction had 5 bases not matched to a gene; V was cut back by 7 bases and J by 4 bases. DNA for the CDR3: TGTGCCAGCATAGGACAGGCCCCAGATACGCAGTATTTT. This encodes CASIGQAPDTQYF.

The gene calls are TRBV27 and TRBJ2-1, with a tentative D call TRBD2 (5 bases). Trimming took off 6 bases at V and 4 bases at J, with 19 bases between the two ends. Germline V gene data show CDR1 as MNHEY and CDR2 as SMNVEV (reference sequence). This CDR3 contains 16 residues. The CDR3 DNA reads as TGTGCCAGCAGCTCCCGGGGTCTGGACGAATACAATGAGCAGTTCTTC. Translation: CASSSRGLDEYNEQFF.

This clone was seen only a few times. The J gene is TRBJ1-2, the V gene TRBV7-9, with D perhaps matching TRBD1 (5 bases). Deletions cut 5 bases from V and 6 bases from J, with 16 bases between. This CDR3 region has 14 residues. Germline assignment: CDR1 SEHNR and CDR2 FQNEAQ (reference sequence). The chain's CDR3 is CASSLDTTTDGYTF. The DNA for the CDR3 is TGTGCCAGCAGCCTGGACACAACCACGGATGGCTACACCTTC. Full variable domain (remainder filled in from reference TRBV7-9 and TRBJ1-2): DTGVSQNPRHKITKRGQNVTFRCDPISEHNRLYWYRQTLGQGPEFLTYFQNEAQLEKSRLLSDRFSAERPKGSFSTLEIQRTEQGDSAMYLCASSLDTTTDGYTFGSGTRLTVV.

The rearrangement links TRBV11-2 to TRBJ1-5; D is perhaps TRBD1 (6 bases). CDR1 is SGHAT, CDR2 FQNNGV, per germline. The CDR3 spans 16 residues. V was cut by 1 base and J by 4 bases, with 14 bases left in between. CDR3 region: CASSLGDTGRNQPQHF. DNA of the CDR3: TGTGCCAGCAGCTTAGGCGATACAGGGAGGAATCAGCCCCAGCATTTT.

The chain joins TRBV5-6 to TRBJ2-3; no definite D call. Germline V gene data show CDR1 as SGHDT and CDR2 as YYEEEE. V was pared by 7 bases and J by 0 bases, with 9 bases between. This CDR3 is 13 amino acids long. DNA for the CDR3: TGTGCCAGCGGGCGACCTAGCACAGATACGCAGTATTTT. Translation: CASGRPSTDTQYF.

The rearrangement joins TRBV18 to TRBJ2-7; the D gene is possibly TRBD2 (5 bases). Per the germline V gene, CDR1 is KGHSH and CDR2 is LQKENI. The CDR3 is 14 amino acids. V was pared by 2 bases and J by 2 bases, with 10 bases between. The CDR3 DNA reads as TGTGCCAGCTCACCAGCGGGTGCCACCTACGAGCAGTACTTC. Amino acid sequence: CASSPAGATYEQYF.

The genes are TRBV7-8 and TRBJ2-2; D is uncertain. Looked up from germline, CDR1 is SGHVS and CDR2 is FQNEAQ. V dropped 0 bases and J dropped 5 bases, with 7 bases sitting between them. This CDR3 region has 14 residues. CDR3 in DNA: TGTGCCAGCAGCTTAGCCTTAGGAACCGGGGAGCTGTTTTTT. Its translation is CASSLALGTGELFF.

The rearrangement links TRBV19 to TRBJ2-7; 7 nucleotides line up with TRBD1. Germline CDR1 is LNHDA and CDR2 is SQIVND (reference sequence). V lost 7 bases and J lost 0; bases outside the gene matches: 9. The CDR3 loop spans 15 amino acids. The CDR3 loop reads CASTYTGTDSYEQYF. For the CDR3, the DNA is TGTGCCAGTACTTATACCGGGACAGACTCCTACGAGCAGTACTTC.

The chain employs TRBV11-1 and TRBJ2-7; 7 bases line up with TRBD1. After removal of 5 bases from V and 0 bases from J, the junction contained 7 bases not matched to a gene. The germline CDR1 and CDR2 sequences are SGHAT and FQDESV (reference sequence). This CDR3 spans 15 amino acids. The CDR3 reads CASSRSTGPSYEQYF. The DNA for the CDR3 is TGTGCCAGCAGCCGTTCGACAGGGCCCTCCTACGAGCAGTACTTC.

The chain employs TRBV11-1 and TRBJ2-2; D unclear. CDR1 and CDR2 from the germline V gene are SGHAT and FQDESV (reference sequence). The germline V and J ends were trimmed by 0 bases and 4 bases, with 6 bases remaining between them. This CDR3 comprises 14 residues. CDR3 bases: TGTGCCAGCAGCTTAGCGACGCCCACCGGGGAGCTGTTTTTT. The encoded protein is CASSLATPTGELFF.

The CDR3 is CASNPGRFTGELFF. The CDR3 DNA is TGTGCCAGCAACCCAGGGCGGTTCACCGGGGAGCTGTTTTTT. The chain is built from TRBV25-1 and TRBJ2-2; D is possibly TRBD1 (5 bases). CDR3 length equals 14 residues. Between the trimmed V and J ends, which lost 7 bases and 4 bases, there was a span of 13 bases. Germline values: CDR1 MGHDK, CDR2 SYGVNS.

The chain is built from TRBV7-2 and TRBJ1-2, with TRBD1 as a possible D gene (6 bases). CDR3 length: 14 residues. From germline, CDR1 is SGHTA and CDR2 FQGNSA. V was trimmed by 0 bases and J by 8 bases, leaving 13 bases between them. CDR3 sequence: CASSLASQGYGYTF. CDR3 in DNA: TGTGCCAGCAGCTTAGCTTCACAGGGCTACGGCTACACCTTC.

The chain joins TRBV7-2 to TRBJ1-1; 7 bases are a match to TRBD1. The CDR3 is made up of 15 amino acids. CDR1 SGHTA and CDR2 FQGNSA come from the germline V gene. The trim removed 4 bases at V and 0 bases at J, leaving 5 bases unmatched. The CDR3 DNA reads TGTGCCAGCAGCTCTCCGGGACAGATGAACACTGAAGCTTTCTTT. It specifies CASSSPGQMNTEAFF.

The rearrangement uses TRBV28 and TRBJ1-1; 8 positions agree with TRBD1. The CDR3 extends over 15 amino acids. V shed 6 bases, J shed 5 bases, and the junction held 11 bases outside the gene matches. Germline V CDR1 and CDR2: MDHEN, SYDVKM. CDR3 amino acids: CASRITGGWATEAFF. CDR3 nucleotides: TGTGCCAGCAGGATAACAGGGGGGTGGGCGACTGAAGCTTTCTTT. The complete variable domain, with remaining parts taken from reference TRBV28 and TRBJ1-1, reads DVKVTQSSRYLVKRTGEKVFLECVQDMDHENMFWYRQDPGLGLRLIYFSYDVKMKEKGDIPEGYSVSREKKERFSLILESASTNQTSMYLCASRITGGWATEAFFGQGTRLTVV.

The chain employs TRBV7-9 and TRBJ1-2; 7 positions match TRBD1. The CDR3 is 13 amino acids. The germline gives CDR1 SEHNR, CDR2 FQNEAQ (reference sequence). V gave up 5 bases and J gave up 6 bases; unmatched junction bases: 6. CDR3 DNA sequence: TGTGCCAGCAGCCTGCAGGGGGTCAATGGCTACACCTTC. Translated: CASSLQGVNGYTF.

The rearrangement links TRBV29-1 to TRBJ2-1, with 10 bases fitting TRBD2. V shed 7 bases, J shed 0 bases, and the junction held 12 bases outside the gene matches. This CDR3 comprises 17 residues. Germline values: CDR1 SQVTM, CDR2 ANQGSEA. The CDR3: CSAESTSGVGSYNEQFF. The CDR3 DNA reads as TGCAGCGCCGAATCTACTAGCGGGGTGGGCTCCTACAATGAGCAGTTCTTC.

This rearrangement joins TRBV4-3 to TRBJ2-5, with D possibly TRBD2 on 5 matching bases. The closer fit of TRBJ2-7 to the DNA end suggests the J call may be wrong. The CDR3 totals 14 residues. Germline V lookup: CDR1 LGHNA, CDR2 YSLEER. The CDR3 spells CASSQETMAYEQYF. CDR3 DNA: TGCGCCAGCAGCCAAGAGACTATGGCGTACGAGCAGTACTTC.

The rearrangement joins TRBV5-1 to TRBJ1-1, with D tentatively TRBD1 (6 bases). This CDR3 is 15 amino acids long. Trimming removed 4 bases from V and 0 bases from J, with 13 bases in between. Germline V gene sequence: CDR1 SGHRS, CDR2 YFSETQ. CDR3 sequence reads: CASSGRGVLNTEAFF. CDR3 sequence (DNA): TGCGCCAGCAGCGGGAGGGGGGTCTTGAACACTGAAGCTTTCTTT.

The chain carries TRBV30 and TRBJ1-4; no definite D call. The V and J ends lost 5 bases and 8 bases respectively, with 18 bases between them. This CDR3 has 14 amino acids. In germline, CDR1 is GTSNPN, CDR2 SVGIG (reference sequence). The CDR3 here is CAWAPDAVGEKLFF. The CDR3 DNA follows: TGTGCCTGGGCCCCGGACGCCGTCGGGGAAAAACTGTTTTTT.

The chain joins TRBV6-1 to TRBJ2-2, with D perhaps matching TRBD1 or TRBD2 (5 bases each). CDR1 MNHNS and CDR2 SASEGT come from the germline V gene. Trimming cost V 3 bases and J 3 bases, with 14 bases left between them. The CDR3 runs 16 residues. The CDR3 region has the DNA TGTGCCAGCAGTGATGCTGGGGACCGCGACACCGGGGAGCTGTTTTTT. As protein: CASSDAGDRDTGELFF.

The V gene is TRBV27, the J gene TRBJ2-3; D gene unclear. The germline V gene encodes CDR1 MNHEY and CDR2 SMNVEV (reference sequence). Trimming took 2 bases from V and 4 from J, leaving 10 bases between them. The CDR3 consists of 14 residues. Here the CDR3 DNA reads TGTGCCAGCAGTTTAACTGGGCCGCCAGATACGCAGTATTTT. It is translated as CASSLTGPPDTQYF.

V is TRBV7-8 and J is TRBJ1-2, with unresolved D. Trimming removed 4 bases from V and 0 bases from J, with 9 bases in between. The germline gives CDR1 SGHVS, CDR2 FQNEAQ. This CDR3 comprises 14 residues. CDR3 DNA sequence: TGTGCCAGCAGCTCTTACACCGCTAACTATGGCTACACCTTC. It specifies CASSSYTANYGYTF. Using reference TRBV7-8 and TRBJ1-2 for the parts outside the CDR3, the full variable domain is GAGVSQSPRYKVAKRGQDVALRCDPISGHVSLFWYQQALGQGPEFLTYFQNEAQLDKSGLPSDRFFAERPEGSVSTLKIQRTQQEDSAVYLCASSSYTANYGYTFGSGTRLTVV.

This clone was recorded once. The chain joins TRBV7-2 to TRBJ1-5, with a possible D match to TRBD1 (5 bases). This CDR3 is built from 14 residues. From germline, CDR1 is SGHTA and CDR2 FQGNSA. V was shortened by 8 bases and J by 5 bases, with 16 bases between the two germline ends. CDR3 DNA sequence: TGTGCCAGCGAAGACCAGAAGGGGCATCAGCCCCAGCATTTT. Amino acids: CASEDQKGHQPQHF.

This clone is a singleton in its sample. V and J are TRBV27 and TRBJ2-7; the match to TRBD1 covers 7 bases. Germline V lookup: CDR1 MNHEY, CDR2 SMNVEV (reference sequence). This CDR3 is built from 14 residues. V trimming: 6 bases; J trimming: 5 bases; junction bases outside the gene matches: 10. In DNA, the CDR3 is TGTGCCAGCAGACGACCGACAGGGATCAACGAGCAGTACTTC. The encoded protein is CASRRPTGINEQYF.

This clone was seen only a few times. For the CDR3, the DNA is TGTGCCAGCAGCTTAGCCTTGGACAATGGCTACACCTTC. It codes for CASSLALDNGYTF. This chain links TRBV7-9 with TRBJ1-2, with D possibly matching TRBD1 (5 bases). This CDR3 has 13 amino acids. CDR1 and CDR2 (germline): SEHNR, FQNEAQ (reference sequence). Trimming cost V 0 bases and J 6 bases, with 8 bases left between them.

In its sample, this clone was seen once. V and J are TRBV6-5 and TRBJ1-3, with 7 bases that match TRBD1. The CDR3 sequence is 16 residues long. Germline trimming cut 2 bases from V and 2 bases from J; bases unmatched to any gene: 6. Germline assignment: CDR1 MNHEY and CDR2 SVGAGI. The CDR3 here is CASSYRAGGTGNTIYF. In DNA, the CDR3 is TGTGCCAGCAGTTACAGGGCAGGGGGGACTGGAAACACCATATATTTT.

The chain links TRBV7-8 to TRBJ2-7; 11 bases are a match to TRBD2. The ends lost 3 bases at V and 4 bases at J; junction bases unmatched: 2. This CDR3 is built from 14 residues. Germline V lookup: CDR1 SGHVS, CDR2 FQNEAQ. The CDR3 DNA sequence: TGTGCCAGCAGCTTGACTAGCGGGACTTACGAGCAGTACTTC. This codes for CASSLTSGTYEQYF.